The 16 T cell receptor beta chains presented below share a single source sample, sequenced in a study of control samples from healthy donors and cancer patients. TCRdb keeps only in-frame clones here, not all; method: immunoSEQ multiplex PCR. The table includes 90,000 to 150,000 clones, approximately 89% detected once. Sequenced input: blood. The receptors here all came from a man in his forties or fifties in good health.

The chain is built from TRBV20-1 and TRBJ2-3; unclear D gene. CDR3 length: 11 amino acids. The germline gives CDR1 DFQATT, CDR2 SNEGSKA (reference sequence). CDR3 protein: CSLVATDTQYF. The CDR3 DNA is TGCAGCCTGGTAGCAACAGATACGCAGTATTTT.

The V gene is TRBV27, the J gene TRBJ1-1; unclear D gene. V dropped 3 bases and J dropped 4 bases, with 12 bases sitting between them. This CDR3 contains 14 residues. The germline gives CDR1 MNHEY, CDR2 SMNVEV (reference sequence). The CDR3 nucleotides are TGTGCCAGCAGTTTTTCCGTCTTCGCCACTGAAGCTTTCTTT. Its protein product is CASSFSVFATEAFF.

The V and J genes are TRBV20-1 and TRBJ1-2, with no clear D. CDR1 and CDR2 (germline): DFQATT, SNEGSKA (reference sequence). V was shortened by 6 bases and J by 4 bases, with 9 bases between the two germline ends. CDR3 length equals 11 residues. CDR3: CSAHRPYGYTF. The CDR3 DNA reads TGCAGTGCGCACAGACCCTATGGCTACACCTTC.

The chain uses TRBV19 and TRBJ2-5, with D perhaps given as TRBD1 or TRBD2 (6 bases each). The ends were cut back, 5 bases at V and 3 bases at J, with 13 bases in the middle. Germline-derived CDR1 and CDR2 are LNHDA and SQIVND (reference sequence). This CDR3 has 14 amino acids. CDR3 loop: CASSSRGGKETQYF. In DNA form, the CDR3 reads TGTGCCAGTAGTTCCCGAGGGGGGAAAGAGACCCAGTACTTC.

This rearrangement joins TRBV9 to TRBJ2-1; D uncertain. Trimming stripped 3 bases from V and 8 bases from J, with 12 bases between. This CDR3 has 13 residues. Germline lookup yields CDR1 SGDLS and CDR2 YYNGEE. The CDR3 region has the DNA TGTGCCAGCAGCGCAAACGAGATGGATGAGCAGTTCTTC. Protein sequence: CASSANEMDEQFF.

This sequence joins TRBV5-1 and TRBJ1-2, with D unclear. The CDR3 has 13 residues. Germline V lookup: CDR1 SGHRS, CDR2 YFSETQ. Trimming cost V 5 bases and J 2 bases, with 10 bases left between them. The CDR3, as DNA: TGCGCCAGCAGGCCGGACGAAAACTATGGCTACACCTTC. It translates to CASRPDENYGYTF. Looking up the rest from reference TRBV5-1 and TRBJ1-2 gives the full variable domain: KAGVTQTPRYLIKTRGQQVTLSCSPISGHRSVSWYQQTPGQGLQFLFEYFSETQRNKGNFPGRFSGRQFSNSRSEMNVSTLELGDSALYLCASRPDENYGYTFGSGTRLTVV.

This chain connects TRBV29-1 to TRBJ2-7, with no clear D. Trimming took 4 bases from V and 3 from J, leaving 10 bases between them. The CDR3 is 12 residues long. Germline V CDR1 and CDR2: SQVTM, ANQGSEA. The CDR3 region has the DNA TGCAGCGTTGCCGGGTCTAGCTACGAGCAGTACTTC. Protein sequence: CSVAGSSYEQYF.

CDR3 sequence: CASSSSPGTAFYGYTF. In DNA, the CDR3 is TGTGCCAGCAGTTCCTCACCGGGGACAGCTTTCTATGGCTACACCTTC. The chain carries TRBV6-5 and TRBJ1-2, with TRBD1 matching over 7 bases. The junction had 12 bases not matched to a gene; V was cut back by 4 bases and J by 4 bases. Germline CDR1 and CDR2: MNHEY and SVGAGI. The CDR3 length is 16 residues.

The chain links TRBV4-3 to TRBJ2-7; 9 positions match TRBD1. Germline-derived CDR1 and CDR2 are LGHNA and YSLEER. The CDR3 spans 14 residues. The trim removed 1 base at V and 4 bases at J, leaving 2 bases unmatched. The CDR3 coding sequence is TGCGCCAGCAGCCAAGGACAGGGGGTATACGAGCAGTACTTC. Translating it yields CASSQGQGVYEQYF.

This clone was picked up one time. The chain couples TRBV6-2 or TRBV6-3 to TRBJ1-2; 8 bases are a match to TRBD1. V gave up 4 bases and J gave up 4 bases; unmatched junction bases: 5. The germline CDR1 and CDR2 sequences are MNHEY and SVGEGT. The CDR3 runs to 14 residues. CDR3: CASSSRGLGYGYTF. DNA of the CDR3: TGTGCCAGCAGTTCCAGGGGGCTTGGCTATGGCTACACCTTC.

The chain couples TRBV15 to TRBJ1-3; 7 bases match TRBD1. The CDR3 runs to 15 residues. The J segment lost 3 bases and the V segment lost 5 bases, leaving 7 bases of the junction unmatched. Germline CDR1 LNHNV, CDR2 YYDKDF (reference sequence). The CDR3 loop is CATSRDRAGGNTIYF. In DNA, the CDR3 is TGTGCCACCAGCCGCGACAGGGCTGGTGGAAACACCATATATTTT.

This clone has just a few counts. The chain is built from TRBV19 and TRBJ1-5, with 7 bases that match TRBD1. Germline values: CDR1 LNHDA, CDR2 SQIVND (reference sequence). Losses at the gene ends were 2 bases for V and 6 bases for J; bases not matched to a gene: 4. This CDR3 is built from 14 residues. The CDR3 coding sequence is TGTGCCAGTAGTATAATGACAGGGAGTCAGCCCCAGCATTTT. Translated, it gives CASSIMTGSQPQHF.

The chain carries TRBV7-7 and TRBJ2-5; D gene unclear. The CDR3 runs 15 residues. The V gene lost 0 bases and the J gene lost 5 bases, with 13 bases spanning the gap. Per the germline V gene, CDR1 is SSHAT and CDR2 is FNYEAQ (reference sequence). CDR3 in amino acids: CASSLAGRGPETQYF. In DNA, the CDR3 is TGTGCCAGCAGCTTAGCCGGGCGTGGCCCGGAGACCCAGTACTTC.

This rearrangement joins TRBV5-5 to TRBJ1-2; weak D call: TRBD1 (5 bases). This CDR3 has 17 amino acids. The V gene lost 0 bases and the J gene lost 1 base, with 16 bases spanning the gap. CDR1 is SGHKS, CDR2 YYEKEE, per germline (reference sequence). The CDR3 DNA is TGTGCCAGCAGCTTGGCCGGGGCAGCTACTAATAACTATGGCTACACCTTC. It is translated as CASSLAGAATNNYGYTF.

The chain couples TRBV18 to TRBJ2-1; the D gene is possibly TRBD2 (5 bases). The CDR3 loop spans 16 amino acids. Germline V CDR1 and CDR2: KGHSH, LQKENI. V was shortened by 1 base and J by 0 bases, with 10 bases between the two germline ends. The CDR3 is CASSPREKGSYNEQFF. In DNA form, the CDR3 reads TGTGCCAGCTCACCACGGGAGAAGGGCTCCTACAATGAGCAGTTCTTC.

The chain recombines TRBV5-1 with TRBJ2-7, with 8 positions matching TRBD1. Trimming at V came to 0 bases and at J to 6 bases, leaving 5 bases not matched to a gene. Germline assignment: CDR1 SGHRS and CDR2 YFSETQ. There are 14 residues in the CDR3. The CDR3 reads CASSLAGGEGEQYF. CDR3 nucleotides: TGCGCCAGCAGCTTGGCAGGGGGCGAAGGCGAGCAGTACTTC.